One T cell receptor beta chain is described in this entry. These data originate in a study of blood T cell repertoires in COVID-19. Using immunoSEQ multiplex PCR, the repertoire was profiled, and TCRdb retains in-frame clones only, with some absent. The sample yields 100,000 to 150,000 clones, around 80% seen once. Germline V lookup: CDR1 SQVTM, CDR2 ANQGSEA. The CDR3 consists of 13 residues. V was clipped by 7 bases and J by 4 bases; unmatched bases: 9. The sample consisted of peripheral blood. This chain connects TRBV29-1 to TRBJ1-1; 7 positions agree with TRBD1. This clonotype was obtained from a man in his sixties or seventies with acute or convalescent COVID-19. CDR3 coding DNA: TGCAGCGACAGACAGGGCTGGGGCACTGAAGCTTTCTTT. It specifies CSDRQGWGTEAFF.